The 16 T cell receptor beta chains below come from one sample, sequenced in a study of T cells after yellow fever vaccination. TCRdb ran MiXCR on the 5' RACE reads and lists one entry per CDR3 protein. Of a few hundred thousand distinct CDR3 sequences in the sample, roughly 12% were seen once. Source: PBMCs, taken on the day of the first yellow fever vaccination. These TCRs come from a man between 18 and 35 years old who received the YFV17D yellow fever vaccine.

The chain recombines TRBV7-2 with TRBJ2-1; the D gene is possibly TRBD2 (6 bases). Germline values: CDR1 SGHTA, CDR2 FQGNSA. CDR3 length: 16 amino acids. Trimming shortened V by 5 bases and J by 1 base, and 15 bases separated the two germline ends. The CDR3 DNA reads TGTGCCAGCAGCCCCTACGCGGGGAGGTCCTACAATGAGCAGTTCTTC. This gives the protein CASSPYAGRSYNEQFF.

The rearrangement joins TRBV12-5 to TRBJ2-3; D call uncertain. Trimming stripped 4 bases from V and 5 bases from J, with 16 bases between. Per the germline V gene, CDR1 is LGHNT and CDR2 is FRNRAP. The CDR3 contains 15 residues. For the CDR3, the DNA is TGTGCTAGTGGTTCCGGATACAGTGCGAGAGATACGCAGTATTTT. This codes for CASGSGYSARDTQYF.

There are many counts of this clonotype. J is TRBJ2-3 and V is TRBV5-5; no clear D. The V and J ends lost 3 bases and 4 bases respectively, with 21 bases between them. The germline CDR1 and CDR2 sequences are SGHKS and YYEKEE (reference sequence). The CDR3 loop spans 17 amino acids. The CDR3 reads CASSSGWQPASPDTQYF. The CDR3 coding sequence is TGTGCCAGCAGCTCAGGATGGCAGCCGGCTAGTCCAGATACGCAGTATTTT.

The V call is TRBV10-3, the J call TRBJ2-5, with D possibly TRBD1 on 5 matching bases. CDR1 is ENHRY and CDR2 is SYGVKD in the germline V gene. CDR3 length equals 14 residues. Trimming removed 3 bases at V and 7 bases at J, with 15 bases between. CDR3 nucleotides: TGTGCCATCAGTGATCAAGGGCAGCAGGGGACCCAGTACTTC. It yields the protein CAISDQGQQGTQYF.

V is TRBV5-6 and J is TRBJ1-4, with D perhaps matching TRBD1 (5 bases). V was shortened by 3 bases and J by 3 bases, with 12 bases between the two germline ends. CDR1 is SGHDT, CDR2 YYEEEE, per germline. This CDR3 contains 15 residues. CDR3 coding DNA: TGTGCCAGCAGCTGGGGGACCGCACCTAATGAAAAACTGTTTTTT. This sequence encodes CASSWGTAPNEKLFF.

In its sample, this clonotype was seen a few times. The chain is built from TRBV7-9 and TRBJ2-5; the D is unclear. There are 14 residues in the CDR3. Germline-derived CDR1 and CDR2 are SEHNR and FQNEAQ (reference sequence). V lost 5 bases and J lost 0, with 10 bases in between. For the CDR3, the DNA is TGTGCCAGCAGCCACCCTTCAAACCAAGAGACCCAGTACTTC. Translated, it gives CASSHPSNQETQYF.

This clonotype was found a few times. The V and J genes are TRBV5-6 and TRBJ1-4, with a tentative D call TRBD1 (5 bases). In germline, CDR1 is SGHDT, CDR2 YYEEEE. This CDR3 spans 15 amino acids. V was cut by 4 bases and J by 4 bases, with 14 bases left in between. The CDR3 sequence is CASSPLGVNNEKLFF. The DNA of the CDR3 is TGTGCCAGCAGCCCCTTGGGGGTTAATAATGAAAAACTGTTTTTT.

The rearrangement uses TRBV15 and TRBJ1-1; TRBD1 matches at 8 bases. The V segment lost 1 base and the J segment 1 base; nucleotides outside the gene matches: 11. The germline V gene encodes CDR1 LNHNV and CDR2 YYDKDF (reference sequence). This CDR3 has 18 residues. The CDR3 bases are TGTGCCACCAGCAGAGTATACGGGCAGGGGGCCGGGAACACTGAAGCTTTCTTT. This encodes CATSRVYGQGAGNTEAFF.

The rearrangement uses TRBV6-5 and TRBJ1-5; TRBD1 matches 9 bases. V dropped 0 bases and J dropped 5; count of bases not matched to a gene: 8. The germline V gene has CDR1 MNHEY and CDR2 SVGAGI. CDR3 size: 17 residues. The CDR3 loop is CASSYSLGTGRDQPQHF. The CDR3 bases are TGTGCCAGCAGTTACTCCCTCGGGACAGGGAGGGATCAGCCCCAGCATTTT.

J is TRBJ2-7 and V is TRBV10-3; D gene uncertain. V lost 7 bases, J lost 4 bases, and 14 bases lay in between. Germline V gene data show CDR1 as ENHRY and CDR2 as SYGVKD. This CDR3 has 13 residues. The CDR3 spells CAITYGVGYEQYF. The CDR3 DNA sequence: TGTGCCATCACCTACGGCGTCGGGTACGAGCAGTACTTC.

The rearrangement uses TRBV4-1 and TRBJ2-5; 9 bases align to TRBD1. The CDR3 runs 16 residues. The junction had 8 bases not matched to a gene; V was cut back by 1 base and J by 5 bases. The germline gives CDR1 MGHRA, CDR2 YSYEKL. CDR3 protein: CASSQGTGAYWETQYF. Written as DNA, the CDR3 is TGCGCCAGCAGCCAAGGGACAGGGGCCTACTGGGAGACCCAGTACTTC.

This clonotype occurred once. The V and J genes are TRBV20-1 and TRBJ1-2; 7 bases line up with TRBD1. The CDR3 covers 15 residues. Unmatched junction bases numbered 15, after V lost 7 bases and J lost 4 bases. Germline V gene data show CDR1 as DFQATT and CDR2 as SNEGSKA (reference sequence). CDR3 coding DNA: TGCAGTGGGGACAGAAGAAAGCGGCTAGGCTATGGCTACACCTTC. Encoded protein: CSGDRRKRLGYGYTF.

The chain carries TRBV10-1 and TRBJ2-5; a weak D match, TRBD1 (6 bases). CDR1 and CDR2 (germline): WNHNN, SYGVQD (reference sequence). The CDR3 spans 14 residues. Trimming took off 4 bases at V and 5 bases at J, with 14 bases between the two ends. DNA for the CDR3: TGCGCCAGCAGTGCCCCAGGGGAAGATGAGACCCAGTACTTC. This encodes CASSAPGEDETQYF.

V usage is TRBV6-5 and J usage is TRBJ2-1; 9 bases are shared with TRBD2. This CDR3 spans 15 amino acids. V was clipped by 2 bases and J by 9 bases; unmatched bases: 8. The germline V gene encodes CDR1 MNHEY and CDR2 SVGAGI. CDR3 bases: TGTGCCAGCAGTTACGGAGCGGGGGGAAGAGGTGAGCAGTTCTTC. This sequence encodes CASSYGAGGRGEQFF.

The sample holds a few counts of this clonotype. This rearrangement joins TRBV7-2 to TRBJ2-7, with 12 positions matching TRBD2. The CDR3 has 15 residues. Germline lookup yields CDR1 SGHTA and CDR2 FQGNSA. The trim removed 6 bases at V and 0 bases at J, leaving 3 bases unmatched. CDR3 loop: CASRLAGGLSYEQYF. The CDR3 nucleotides are TGTGCCAGCAGGCTAGCGGGGGGGCTCTCCTACGAGCAGTACTTC.

This chain joins TRBV4-3 and TRBJ2-3; tentatively, D is TRBD2 (5 bases). V gave up 0 bases and J gave up 8 bases, with 9 bases separating them. This CDR3 is 13 amino acids long. Germline lookup yields CDR1 LGHNA and CDR2 YSLEER. The CDR3 sequence: CASSQDLRGTQYF. As DNA, the CDR3 is TGCGCCAGCAGCCAAGACCTACGGGGTACGCAGTATTTT.